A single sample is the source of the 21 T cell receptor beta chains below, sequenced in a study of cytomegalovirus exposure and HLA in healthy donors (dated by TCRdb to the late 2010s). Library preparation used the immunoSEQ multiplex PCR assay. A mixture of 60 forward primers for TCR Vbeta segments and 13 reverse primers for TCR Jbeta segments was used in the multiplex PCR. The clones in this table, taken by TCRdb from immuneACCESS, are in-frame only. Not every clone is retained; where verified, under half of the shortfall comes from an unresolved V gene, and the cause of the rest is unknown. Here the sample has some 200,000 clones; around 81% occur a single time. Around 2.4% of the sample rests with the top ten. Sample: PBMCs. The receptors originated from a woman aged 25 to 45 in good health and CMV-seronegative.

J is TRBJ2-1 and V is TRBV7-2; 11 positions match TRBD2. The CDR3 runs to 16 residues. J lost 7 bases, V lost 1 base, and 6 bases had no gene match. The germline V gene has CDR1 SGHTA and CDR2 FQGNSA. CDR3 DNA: TGTGCCAGCAGCTTAGTGCTAGCGGGGGGTTTTAATGAGCAGTTCTTC. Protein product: CASSLVLAGGFNEQFF.

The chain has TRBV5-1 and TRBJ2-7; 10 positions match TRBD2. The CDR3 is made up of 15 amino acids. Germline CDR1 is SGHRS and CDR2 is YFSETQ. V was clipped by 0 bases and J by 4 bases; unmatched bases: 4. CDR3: CASSLALAGTYEQYF. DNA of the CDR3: TGCGCCAGCAGCTTGGCACTAGCGGGGACTTACGAGCAGTACTTC.

CDR3 amino acids: CASIHSGQDTGELFF. CDR3 nucleotides: TGTGCCAGCATCCACTCAGGACAGGACACCGGGGAGCTGTTTTTT. The V call is TRBV7-9, the J call TRBJ2-2; 7 bases are a match to TRBD1. With V trimmed by 7 bases and J by 3 bases, 8 bases remained unmatched. CDR1 and CDR2 (germline): SEHNR, FQNEAQ (reference sequence). The CDR3 totals 15 residues. Full variable domain (outside the CDR3, taken from reference TRBV7-9 and TRBJ2-2): DTGVSQNPRHKITKRGQNVTFRCDPISEHNRLYWYRQTLGQGPEFLTYFQNEAQLEKSRLLSDRFSAERPKGSFSTLEIQRTEQGDSAMYLCASIHSGQDTGELFFGEGSRLTVL.

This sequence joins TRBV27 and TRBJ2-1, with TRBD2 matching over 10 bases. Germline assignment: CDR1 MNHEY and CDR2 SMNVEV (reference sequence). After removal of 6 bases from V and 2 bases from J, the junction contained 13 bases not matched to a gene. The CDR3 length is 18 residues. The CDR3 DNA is TGTGCCAGCAGGTTGGGATTAGCGGGGGGACTTACCTACAATGAGCAGTTCTTC. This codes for CASRLGLAGGLTYNEQFF.

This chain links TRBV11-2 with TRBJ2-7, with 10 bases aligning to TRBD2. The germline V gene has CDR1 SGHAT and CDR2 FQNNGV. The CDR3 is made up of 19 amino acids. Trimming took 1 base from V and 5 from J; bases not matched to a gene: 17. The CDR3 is CASSLAPGSGRADSHEQYF. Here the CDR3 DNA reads TGTGCCAGCAGCTTAGCCCCGGGGAGCGGGAGGGCCGATAGCCACGAGCAGTACTTC.

The CDR3 DNA follows: TGTGCCAGCAGCGCGACGGGACAAGTTAATGAAAAACTGTTTTTT. This codes for CASSATGQVNEKLFF. The rearrangement uses TRBV9 and TRBJ1-4; tentatively, D is TRBD1 (6 bases). V was shortened by 3 bases and J by 4 bases, with 13 bases between the two germline ends. Germline CDR1 is SGDLS and CDR2 is YYNGEE. The CDR3 totals 15 residues. The full variable domain, rest sourced from reference TRBV9 and TRBJ1-4, is DSGVTQTPKHLITATGQRVTLRCSPRSGDLSVYWYQQSLDQGLQFLIQYYNGEERAKGNILERFSAQQFPDLHSELNLSSLELGDSALYFCASSATGQVNEKLFFGSGTQLSVL.

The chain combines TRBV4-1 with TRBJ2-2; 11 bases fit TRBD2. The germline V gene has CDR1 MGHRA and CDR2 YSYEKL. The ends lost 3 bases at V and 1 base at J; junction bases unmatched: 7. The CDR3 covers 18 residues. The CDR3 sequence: CASSHPGLAVLNTGELFF. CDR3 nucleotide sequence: TGCGCCAGCAGCCACCCGGGACTAGCGGTTTTGAACACCGGGGAGCTGTTTTTT.

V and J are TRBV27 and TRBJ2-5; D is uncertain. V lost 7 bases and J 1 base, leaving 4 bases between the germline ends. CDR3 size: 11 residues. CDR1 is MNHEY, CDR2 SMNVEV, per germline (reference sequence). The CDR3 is CASTFQETQYF. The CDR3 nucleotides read TGTGCCAGCACCTTCCAAGAGACCCAGTACTTC.

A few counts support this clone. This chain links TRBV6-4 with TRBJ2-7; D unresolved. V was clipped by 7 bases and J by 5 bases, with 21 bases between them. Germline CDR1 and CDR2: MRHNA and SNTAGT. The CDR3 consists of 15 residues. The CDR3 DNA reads TGTGCCAGCATCCACAAGGCCCAGGTTTGGCACGAGCAGTACTTC. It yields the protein CASIHKAQVWHEQYF.

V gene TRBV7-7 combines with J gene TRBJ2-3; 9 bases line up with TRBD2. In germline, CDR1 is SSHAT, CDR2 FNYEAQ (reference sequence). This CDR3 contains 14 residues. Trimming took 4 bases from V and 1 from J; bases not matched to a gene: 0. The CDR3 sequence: CASSSSGGTDTQYF. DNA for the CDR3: TGTGCCAGCAGCTCTAGCGGGGGCACAGATACGCAGTATTTT.

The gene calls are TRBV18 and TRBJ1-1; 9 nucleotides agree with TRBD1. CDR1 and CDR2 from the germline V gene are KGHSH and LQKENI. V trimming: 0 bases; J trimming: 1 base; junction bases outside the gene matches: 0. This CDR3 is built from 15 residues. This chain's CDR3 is CASSPPQGANTEAFF. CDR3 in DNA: TGTGCCAGCTCACCACCACAGGGGGCGAACACTGAAGCTTTCTTT.

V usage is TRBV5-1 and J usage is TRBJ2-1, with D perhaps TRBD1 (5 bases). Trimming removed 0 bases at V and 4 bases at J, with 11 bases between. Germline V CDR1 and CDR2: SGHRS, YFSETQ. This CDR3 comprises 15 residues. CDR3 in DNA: TGCGCCAGCAGCTTGGCCTCCGACAGTTACAATGAGCAGTTCTTC. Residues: CASSLASDSYNEQFF.

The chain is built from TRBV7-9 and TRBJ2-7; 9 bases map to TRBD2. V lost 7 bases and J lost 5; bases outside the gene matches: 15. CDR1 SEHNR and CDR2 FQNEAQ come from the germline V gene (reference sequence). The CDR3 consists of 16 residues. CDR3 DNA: TGTGCCAGCACAGGGTTGGCGGGAGGGCCTTACCACGAGCAGTACTTC. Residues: CASTGLAGGPYHEQYF.

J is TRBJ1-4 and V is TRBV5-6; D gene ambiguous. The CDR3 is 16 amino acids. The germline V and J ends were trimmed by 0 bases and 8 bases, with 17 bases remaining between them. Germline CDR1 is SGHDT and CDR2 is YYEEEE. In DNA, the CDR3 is TGTGCCAGCAGCTTGGGGCACGGAGGGTCCCGCGAAAAACTGTTTTTT. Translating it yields CASSLGHGGSREKLFF.

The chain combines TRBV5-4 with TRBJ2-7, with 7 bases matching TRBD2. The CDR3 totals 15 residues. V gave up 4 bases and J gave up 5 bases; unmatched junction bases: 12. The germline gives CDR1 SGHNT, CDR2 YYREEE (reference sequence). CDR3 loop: CASSGGGGSGNEQYF. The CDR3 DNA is TGTGCCAGCAGCGGCGGAGGTGGGAGCGGGAACGAGCAGTACTTC.

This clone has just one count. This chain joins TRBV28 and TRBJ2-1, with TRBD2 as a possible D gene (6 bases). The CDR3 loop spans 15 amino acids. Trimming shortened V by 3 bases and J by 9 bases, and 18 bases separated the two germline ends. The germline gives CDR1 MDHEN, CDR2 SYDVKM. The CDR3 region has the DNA TGTGCCAGCAGTTTGGCTAGCGCGGGCCCTAGTGAGCAGTTCTTC. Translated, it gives CASSLASAGPSEQFF.

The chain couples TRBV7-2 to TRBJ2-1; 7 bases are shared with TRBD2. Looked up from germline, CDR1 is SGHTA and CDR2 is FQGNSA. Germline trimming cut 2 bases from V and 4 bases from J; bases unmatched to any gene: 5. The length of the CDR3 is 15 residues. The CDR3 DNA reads TGTGCCAGCAGCTTACAGAGCGGGGAATACAATGAGCAGTTCTTC. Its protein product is CASSLQSGEYNEQFF.

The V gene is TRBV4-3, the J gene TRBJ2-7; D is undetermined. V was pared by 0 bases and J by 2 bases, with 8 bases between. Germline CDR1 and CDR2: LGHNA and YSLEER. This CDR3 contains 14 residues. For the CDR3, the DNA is TGCGCCAGCAGCCAAGATCGTCGGGCCTACGAGCAGTACTTC. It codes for CASSQDRRAYEQYF.

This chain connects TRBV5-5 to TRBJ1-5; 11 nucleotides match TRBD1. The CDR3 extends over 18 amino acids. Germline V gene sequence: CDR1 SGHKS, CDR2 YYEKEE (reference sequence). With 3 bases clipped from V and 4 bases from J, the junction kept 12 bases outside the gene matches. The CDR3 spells CASSWGTGGTSGNQPQHF. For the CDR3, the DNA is TGTGCCAGCAGCTGGGGGACAGGGGGGACCTCCGGAAATCAGCCCCAGCATTTT.

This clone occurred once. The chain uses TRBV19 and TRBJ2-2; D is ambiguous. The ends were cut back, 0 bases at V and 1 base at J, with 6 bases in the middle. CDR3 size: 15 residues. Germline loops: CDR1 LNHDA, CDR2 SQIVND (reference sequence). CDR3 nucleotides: TGTGCCAGTAGTATAGAACAAAGGAACACCGGGGAGCTGTTTTTT. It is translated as CASSIEQRNTGELFF.

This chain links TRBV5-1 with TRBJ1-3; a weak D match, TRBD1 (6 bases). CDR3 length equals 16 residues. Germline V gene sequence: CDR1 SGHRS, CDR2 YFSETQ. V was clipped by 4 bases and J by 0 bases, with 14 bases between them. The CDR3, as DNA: TGCGCCAGCAGCCCGACAGGCCCGAGCTCTGGAAACACCATATATTTT. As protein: CASSPTGPSSGNTIYF.